This T cell receptor beta chain was sequenced for a study of cytomegalovirus exposure and HLA in healthy donors. It was with 60 Vbeta and 13 Jbeta primers that the PCR ran. Generated by immunoSEQ multiplex PCR, the TCRdb table keeps only in-frame clones and is missing some. The sample has under 70,000 clones. Details on this clone: Its target is not known.

Overall study findings and caveats: Another analysis was done later, and it associated roughly 15,000 TCR beta sequences with HLA alleles at 0.05 false discovery rate.

Germline CDR1 MNHEY, CDR2 SVGAGI. V dropped 7 bases and J dropped 0 bases, with 13 bases sitting between them. The CDR3 has 14 residues. V usage is TRBV6-5 and J usage is TRBJ2-7, with TRBD2 as a possible D gene (6 bases). The sequencing input was PBMCs. The TCR was taken from a woman aged 25 to 39 in good health and CMV-seropositive. CDR3 sequence reads: CASTSGLGSYEQYF. CDR3 DNA sequence: TGTGCCAGCACCTCGGGACTCGGCTCCTACGAGCAGTACTTC.